This T cell receptor (beta chain) was recovered during a study of T cell repertoires in cytomegalovirus infection. Overall study context: CMV epitopes used comprised recently identified HLA-C-restricted ones and well-studied HLA-B-restricted ones. CMV infection plus the matching HLA type was flagged by public TCR beta signatures. General study results and limits: The study found HLA-C-restricted CMV-specific TCR beta clonotypes dominating the ex vivo response. Summed public TCR beta family frequency identified CMV carriers bearing the relevant HLA.

The CDR3 length is 13 residues. Germline loops: CDR1 SGHTS, CDR2 YDEGEE. V shed 0 bases and J shed 4 bases, with 7 bases lying between them. TCRdb used MiXCR to reprocess the reads, holding one entry per CDR3 protein. The sample yields about 330,000 distinct CDR3 sequences, about a third seen once. With respect to this clonotype: The target antigen is unknown.

Sequencing used cultured PBMCs, obtained from culture after CMV antigen stimulation. The TCR was taken from a human donor in good health (CMV status not recorded). Some clones in this sample may be carry-over from other donors' samples. The rearrangement uses TRBV5-8 and TRBJ1-2, with D uncertain. The CDR3 coding sequence is TGTGCCAGCAGCTTGGCACACTTCTATGGCTACACCTTC. This encodes CASSLAHFYGYTF.